This record covers a single T cell receptor beta chain. Its matching antigen is unknown. The V end lost 4 bases, the J end lost 3 bases, and 11 bases lay between the germline ends. This CDR3 has 14 amino acids. Germline CDR1 reads SGHNT; CDR2 reads YYREEE (reference sequence). Several immunoSEQ plates received, in even portions, the genomic DNA of each subset. Assay used: immunoSEQ multiplex PCR; TCRdb lists only in-frame clones, some missing. The sample carries 1,400,000 or so clones, approximately 98.5% recorded once. The sample belongs to a study of shared clonotypes between healthy human individuals. Across the whole study: Three plates were used per donor for CD4 naive, three for CD4 memory, two for CD8 naive and one for CD8 memory.

Points from the study as a whole: A generally larger estimated richness was seen in naive subsets than in memory subsets.

Both subsets, CD45RA+ naive and CD45RA-negative memory, were split from the CD4+ cells. The receptor's source is a man younger than 40 in good health. This chain uses TRBV5-4 with TRBJ1-5; D unclear. Sequenced: naive CD4+ T cells sorted from blood. As to subset: CD45RA+ positively selected. CDR3 residues: CASSTGILNQPQHF. The CDR3 region has the DNA TGTGCCAGCAGCACCGGGATTCTCAATCAGCCCCAGCATTTT.